This T cell receptor (beta chain) was sequenced in a study of blood T cell repertoires in COVID-19. The data were produced by immunoSEQ multiplex PCR, yet TCRdb's version contains in-frame clones alone and is incomplete. The repertoire holds roughly 100,000 clones, with almost 85% as singletons. This CDR3 has 14 amino acids. The germline CDR1 and CDR2 sequences are GTSNPN and SVGIG (reference sequence). V trimming: 0 bases; J trimming: 2 bases; junction bases outside the gene matches: 1. Material for sequencing was peripheral blood. This chain joins TRBV30 and TRBJ1-3; 7 bases are shared with TRBD1. The clonotype was recovered from a man aged 70-80 years with acute or convalescent COVID-19. CDR3 residues: CAWSVTGAGNTIYF. The CDR3 region has the DNA TGTGCCTGGAGTGTAACAGGGGCTGGAAACACCATATATTTT.